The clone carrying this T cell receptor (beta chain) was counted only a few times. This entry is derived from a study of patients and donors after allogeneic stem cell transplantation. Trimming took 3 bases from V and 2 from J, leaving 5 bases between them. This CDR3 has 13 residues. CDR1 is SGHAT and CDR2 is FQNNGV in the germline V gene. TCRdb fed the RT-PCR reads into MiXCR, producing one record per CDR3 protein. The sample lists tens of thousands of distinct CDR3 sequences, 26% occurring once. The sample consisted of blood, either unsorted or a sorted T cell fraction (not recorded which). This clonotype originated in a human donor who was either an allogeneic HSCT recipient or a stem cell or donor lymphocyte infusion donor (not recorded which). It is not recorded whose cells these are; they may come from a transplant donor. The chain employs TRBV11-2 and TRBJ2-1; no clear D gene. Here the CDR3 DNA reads TGTGCCAGCAGCTTCGGGCCCTACAATGAGCAGTTCTTC. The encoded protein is CASSFGPYNEQFF.